This section outlines one T cell receptor beta chain sequence together with its context. The target antigen is unknown. After removal of 8 bases from V and 5 bases from J, the junction contained 1 base not matched to a gene. The CDR3 length is 11 residues. Germline V gene sequence: CDR1 LNHDA, CDR2 SQIVND (reference sequence). This specimen comes from a study of OX40 agonist ivuxolimab in advanced cancers. Findings and caveats of the study: Antigen specificity remained undetermined for the expanded peripheral T cells. The study observed clonal expansion of CD4+ and CD8+ blood T cells by week 6 at 0.1 to 3.0 mg/kg.

Generated by immunoSEQ multiplex PCR, the TCRdb table keeps only in-frame clones and is missing some. The sample shows approximately 82,000 clones, approximately 92% of them seen only once. The clonotype was recovered from an adult with an advanced solid tumor such as melanoma, head and neck, liver or kidney cancer. Sequences were derived from CD4+ or CD8+ T cells sorted from blood, sampled in a trial of the OX40 agonist ivuxolimab. The chain carries TRBV19 and TRBJ1-1, with TRBD1 matching 8 bases. CDR3 residues: CASQGATEAFF. As DNA, the CDR3 is TGTGCCAGTCAGGGGGCGACTGAAGCTTTCTTT.